This T cell receptor (beta chain) was obtained from a study of blood T cell repertoires in COVID-19. On the study more broadly: Acute and convalescent COVID-19 specimens originated in the United States, Italy and Spain. PBMCs, B-cell-depleted T cells, or T cells provided the cDNA or gDNA that made up the material.

Per the original data handling: For nucleated cells, counts were estimated from reference gene primer amplification. The assay was immunoSEQ multiplex PCR, and TCRdb's table has in-frame clones only and misses some. From that table come the V and J calls and clone size; the DNA was used to work out D and trimming. The table shows around 83,000 clones, with roughly 89% occurring only once. This CDR3 spans 15 amino acids. The germline CDR1 and CDR2 sequences are GTSNPN and SVGIG (reference sequence). Trimming removed 0 bases at V and 4 bases at J, with 15 bases between. The receptor was derived from a man aged 50 to 60 with active or convalescent COVID-19. Sequencing input: peripheral blood. The gene calls are TRBV30 and TRBJ1-2; no reliable D call. The CDR3 nucleotides read TGTGCCTGGAGTGTCGCGACGGCCTCGGGCTATGGCTACACCTTC. Its protein product is CAWSVATASGYGYTF.